Listed here are 20 T cell receptor beta chains from one sample, sequenced in a study of blood T cell repertoires in COVID-19. Profiled with immunoSEQ multiplex PCR; TCRdb holds only in-frame clones, not every one. The sample lists tens of thousands of clones, roughly 87% seen once, with over 7% in the top ten. The specimen was peripheral blood. These receptors were taken from a man aged 55 to 70 with active COVID-19.

Here the CDR3 reads CASSVGDNGRANVLTF. CDR3 bases: TGTGCCAGCAGCGTAGGTGACAACGGTAGGGCCAACGTCCTGACTTTC. V and J are TRBV9 and TRBJ2-6; D gene unclear. The germline gives CDR1 SGDLS, CDR2 YYNGEE. CDR3 length: 16 amino acids. V was shortened by 0 bases and J by 5 bases, with 12 bases between the two germline ends.

This clone was seen once. The J gene is TRBJ2-1, the V gene TRBV6-6; D ambiguous. The CDR3 is made up of 14 amino acids. CDR1 is MNHNY, CDR2 SVGAGI, per germline (reference sequence). V lost 2 bases, J lost 1 base, and 6 bases lay in between. The DNA of the CDR3 is TGTGCCAGCAGTTACATGACTTCCTACAATGAGCAGTTCTTC. Encoded protein: CASSYMTSYNEQFF.

The chain joins TRBV9 to TRBJ2-1; D ambiguous. V was clipped by 3 bases and J by 2 bases, with 12 bases between them. The CDR3 has 15 residues. Germline V CDR1 and CDR2: SGDLS, YYNGEE. CDR3 DNA sequence: TGTGCCAGCAGCGCCTCGTTCCAGGCCTACAATGAGCAGTTCTTC. This codes for CASSASFQAYNEQFF.

The chain joins TRBV5-5 to TRBJ1-5, with a possible D match to TRBD1 (5 bases). Trimming took off 0 bases at V and 4 bases at J, with 5 bases between the two ends. The CDR3 is 13 amino acids. CDR1 is SGHKS, CDR2 YYEKEE, per germline (reference sequence). Here the CDR3 reads CASSLGTNQPQHF. The CDR3 bases are TGTGCCAGCAGCTTGGGGACAAATCAGCCCCAGCATTTT. Supplemented by reference TRBV5-5 and TRBJ1-5, the full variable domain reads DAGVTQSPTHLIKTRGQQVTLRCSPISGHKSVSWYQQVLGQGPQFIFQYYEKEERGRGNFPDRFSARQFPNYSSELNVNALLLGDSALYLCASSLGTNQPQHFGDGTRLSIL.

The chain carries TRBV16 and TRBJ1-2; D call uncertain. Germline V CDR1 and CDR2: KGHSY, FQNENV. The CDR3 spans 13 residues. Trimming left V 3 bases short and J 3 bases short, with 8 bases between. CDR3 loop: CASSQTVDYGYTF. CDR3 coding DNA: TGTGCCAGCAGCCAGACTGTTGACTATGGCTACACCTTC.

This rearrangement joins TRBV27 to TRBJ2-3, with 10 bases that match TRBD1. The CDR3 totals 15 residues. Germline V gene lookup returns CDR1 MNHEY and CDR2 SMNVEV (reference sequence). J was trimmed by 3 bases and V by 10 bases; bases with no gene match: 10. This CDR3 reads CANPGQGISTDTQYF. CDR3 DNA sequence: TGTGCCAACCCGGGACAGGGGATATCAACAGATACGCAGTATTTT.

The chain uses TRBV27 and TRBJ2-2; no firm D call. V was cut by 2 bases and J by 6 bases, with 4 bases left in between. Germline V lookup: CDR1 MNHEY, CDR2 SMNVEV (reference sequence). The CDR3 is 12 amino acids. CDR3 nucleotide sequence: TGTGCCAGCAGTTTAGGGCCCGGGGAGCTGTTTTTT. It codes for CASSLGPGELFF.

The chain joins TRBV13 to TRBJ2-7; 15 nucleotides agree with TRBD2. V dropped 0 bases and J dropped 6; count of bases not matched to a gene: 3. Germline loops: CDR1 PRHDT, CDR2 FYEKMQ (reference sequence). This CDR3 has 16 residues. CDR3: CASSLGQGLAGGEQYF. For the CDR3, the DNA is TGTGCCAGCAGCTTAGGCCAGGGACTAGCGGGGGGCGAGCAGTACTTC.

The rearrangement links TRBV30 to TRBJ2-3; D is perhaps TRBD1 (6 bases). CDR1 and CDR2 from the germline V gene are GTSNPN and SVGIG (reference sequence). The length of the CDR3 is 15 residues. Trimming removed 0 bases from V and 6 bases from J, with 16 bases in between. The CDR3 reads CAWSVGQGILDTQYF. CDR3 nucleotides: TGTGCCTGGAGTGTGGGGCAGGGGATTCTCGATACGCAGTATTTT.

The rearrangement uses TRBV11-3 and TRBJ2-1, with D possibly matching TRBD1 (5 bases). This CDR3 region has 14 residues. CDR1 and CDR2 (germline): SGHNT, YENEEA. The V and J ends lost 7 bases and 5 bases respectively, with 15 bases between them. The CDR3 here is CASKARGSHNEQFF. DNA for the CDR3: TGTGCCAGCAAGGCTAGGGGATCCCACAATGAGCAGTTCTTC.

The V call is TRBV10-3, the J call TRBJ2-4; tentatively, D is TRBD1 (5 bases). The germline gives CDR1 ENHRY, CDR2 SYGVKD. The V gene lost 0 bases and the J gene lost 1 base, with 13 bases spanning the gap. The CDR3 sequence is 17 residues long. The CDR3 sequence is CAISESGASGAKNIQYF. For the CDR3, the DNA is TGTGCCATCAGTGAGTCTGGGGCGAGTGGGGCCAAAAACATTCAGTACTTC.

This chain joins TRBV3-1 (or the pseudogene TRBV3-2) and TRBJ1-1; D gene ambiguous. There are 14 residues in the CDR3. Germline lookup yields CDR1 LGHDT and CDR2 YNNKEL (reference sequence). V lost 6 bases, J lost 0 bases, and 11 bases lay in between. The CDR3 DNA sequence: TGTGCCAGCAGGGGTCTCGACTTGAACACTGAAGCTTTCTTT. Amino acids: CASRGLDLNTEAFF.

The chain uses TRBV19 and TRBJ1-2; 8 bases align to TRBD1. Trimming took 5 bases from V and 6 from J; bases not matched to a gene: 5. The length of the CDR3 is 13 residues. Germline CDR1 and CDR2: LNHDA and SQIVND (reference sequence). The CDR3 sequence is CASSYRGTDGYTF. In DNA form, the CDR3 reads TGTGCCAGTAGTTACAGGGGGACGGATGGCTACACCTTC.

The rearrangement links TRBV11-1 to TRBJ2-7; weak D call: TRBD1 (6 bases). This CDR3 has 15 residues. Trimming took off 1 base at V and 0 bases at J, with 10 bases between the two ends. Germline CDR1 and CDR2: SGHAT and FQDESV (reference sequence). CDR3 loop: CASSLGWGPSYEQYF. CDR3 nucleotide sequence: TGTGCCAGCAGCTTAGGATGGGGGCCCTCCTACGAGCAGTACTTC.

The chain combines TRBV7-2 with TRBJ2-1, with 7 bases aligning to TRBD1. V lost 3 bases, J lost 12 bases, and 11 bases stayed unmatched. The CDR3 is 14 residues long. Germline V CDR1 and CDR2: SGHTA, FQGNSA. As DNA, the CDR3 is TGTGCCAGCAGCTTGAGACAGGGCCTACACGGGCAGTTCTTC. As protein: CASSLRQGLHGQFF.

A few counts support this clone. The chain couples TRBV6-5 to TRBJ2-7; 9 bases agree with TRBD1. The J segment lost 1 base and the V segment lost 7 bases, leaving 5 bases of the junction unmatched. This CDR3 is 14 amino acids long. Germline V gene sequence: CDR1 MNHEY, CDR2 SVGAGI. As DNA, the CDR3 is TGTGCCAGCACCAAGACAGGGGGGTCCTACGAGCAGTACTTC. Translation gives CASTKTGGSYEQYF.

This chain links TRBV9 with TRBJ2-3, with 7 positions matching TRBD1. This CDR3 has 16 residues. J was trimmed by 5 bases and V by 3 bases; bases with no gene match: 12. Germline V gene lookup returns CDR1 SGDLS and CDR2 YYNGEE. For the CDR3, the DNA is TGTGCCAGCAGCGCCGAACCCCAGGGGGTTGGAGATACGCAGTATTTT. It yields the protein CASSAEPQGVGDTQYF.

The V call is TRBV10-2, the J call TRBJ2-7; 9 positions agree with TRBD1. This CDR3 has 16 amino acids. V was clipped by 3 bases and J by 1 base; unmatched bases: 7. Germline CDR1 reads WSHSY; CDR2 reads SAAADI. The CDR3 here is CASSDPDRGASYEQYF. CDR3 in DNA: TGCGCCAGCAGTGACCCGGACAGGGGTGCGTCCTACGAGCAGTACTTC.

This clone showed up just a few times. This chain connects TRBV30 to TRBJ1-3; D possibly corresponds to TRBD1 (5 bases). Trimming stripped 5 bases from V and 4 bases from J, with 12 bases between. This CDR3 spans 13 amino acids. Germline V lookup: CDR1 GTSNPN, CDR2 SVGIG (reference sequence). The CDR3 DNA follows: TGTGCCTGGGGGGACGGGATCGGAAACACCATATATTTT. Its protein is CAWGDGIGNTIYF.

The rearrangement uses TRBV2 and TRBJ1-2, with D maybe TRBD1 (6 bases). The CDR3 sequence is 15 residues long. Trimming took 8 bases from V and 3 from J, leaving 19 bases between them. From germline, CDR1 is SNHLY and CDR2 FYNNEI. The CDR3 DNA is TGTGCCAGCTTTAAGGAGTCGGACAGCTACTATGGCTACACCTTC. Its protein is CASFKESDSYYGYTF.